Listed here are 4 T cell receptor beta chains from one sample, sequenced in a study of blood T cell repertoires in COVID-19. TCRdb keeps only in-frame clones here, not all; method: immunoSEQ multiplex PCR. This table holds 150,000 to 200,000 clones, roughly 86% found once. Source material: peripheral blood. These receptors were obtained from a man between 65 and 80 years old with acute or convalescent COVID-19.

The chain links TRBV5-8 to TRBJ1-5; tentative D call: TRBD1 (5 bases). Trimming cost V 2 bases and J 1 base, with 10 bases left between them. The CDR3 length is 15 residues. Germline CDR1 and CDR2: SGHTS and YDEGEE. CDR3 amino acids: CASSLIRGSNQPQHF. DNA of the CDR3: TGTGCCAGCAGCTTAATTAGGGGAAGCAATCAGCCCCAGCATTTT.

This chain connects TRBV19 to TRBJ1-1; tentatively, D is TRBD1 (6 bases). CDR3 length: 15 residues. Germline V CDR1 and CDR2: LNHDA, SQIVND (reference sequence). The ends were cut back, 5 bases at V and 1 base at J, with 14 bases in the middle. The CDR3, as DNA: TGTGCCAGTAGTCCTGCAGGGGTGTGGAACACTGAAGCTTTCTTT. It is translated as CASSPAGVWNTEAFF.

The rearrangement links TRBV14 to TRBJ2-7; tentatively, D is TRBD2 (6 bases). This CDR3 comprises 16 residues. Germline lookup yields CDR1 SGHDN and CDR2 FVKESK. The V end lost 0 bases, the J end lost 5 bases, and 17 bases lay between the germline ends. CDR3 bases: TGTGCCAGCAGCCAAGATGGGGGGAGTTCCCTCGACGAGCAGTACTTC. This gives the protein CASSQDGGSSLDEQYF.

The table lists this clone with a count of one. The chain links TRBV5-5 to TRBJ1-6; D is perhaps TRBD1 (6 bases). Germline assignment: CDR1 SGHKS and CDR2 YYEKEE (reference sequence). The CDR3 loop spans 16 amino acids. With 4 bases removed from V and 7 bases from J, the gap between germline ends came to 18 bases. CDR3 sequence reads: CASSLISDRTNSPLHF. The DNA of the CDR3 is TGTGCCAGCAGCCTGATAAGTGACAGGACAAATTCACCCCTCCACTTT. The full variable domain, its missing parts supplied by reference TRBV5-5 and TRBJ1-6, is DAGVTQSPTHLIKTRGQQVTLRCSPISGHKSVSWYQQVLGQGPQFIFQYYEKEERGRGNFPDRFSARQFPNYSSELNVNALLLGDSALYLCASSLISDRTNSPLHFGNGTRLTVT.